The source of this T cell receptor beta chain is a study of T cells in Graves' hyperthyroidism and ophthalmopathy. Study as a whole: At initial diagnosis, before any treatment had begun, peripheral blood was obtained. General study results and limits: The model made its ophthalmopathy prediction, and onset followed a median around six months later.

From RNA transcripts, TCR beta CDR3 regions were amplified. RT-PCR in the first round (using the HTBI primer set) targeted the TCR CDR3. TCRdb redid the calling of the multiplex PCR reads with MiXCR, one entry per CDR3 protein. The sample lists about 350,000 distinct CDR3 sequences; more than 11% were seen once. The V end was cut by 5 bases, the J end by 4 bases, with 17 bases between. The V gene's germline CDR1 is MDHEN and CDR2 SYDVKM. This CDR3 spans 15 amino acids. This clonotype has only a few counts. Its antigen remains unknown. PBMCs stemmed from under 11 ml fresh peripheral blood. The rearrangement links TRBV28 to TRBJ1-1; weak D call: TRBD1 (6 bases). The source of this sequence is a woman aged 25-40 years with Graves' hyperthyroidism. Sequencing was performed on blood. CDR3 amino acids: CASSPMLGGSTEAFF. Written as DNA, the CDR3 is TGTGCCAGCAGTCCTATGCTAGGGGGTTCCACTGAAGCTTTCTTT.